This note documents a single T cell receptor beta chain sequence. The antigen is unknown. These data come from a study of tumor-infiltrating lymphocytes in primary liver carcinoma. The wider study: These were node-negative, non-metastatic T1-T3 tumors of roughly 4 to 11 cm. Each of the samples returned roughly 3.65 to 7.5 million productive TCRbeta reads (a yield similar across tissue types).

Starting material for RNA and DNA co-extraction consisted of about 17-34 mg of unsorted bulk tissue. Resecting the tumor surgically was how the patients' primary liver carcinoma was treated. Notes on the study in general: Tumor specimens were characterized by a significantly higher top-250-clone fraction than blood (p = 0.039).

Starting material of 500 ng total RNA yielded TCR beta cDNA via a constant-region primer. Each TCR beta library was derived from three nested multiplex PCR rounds that employed slightly modified ARM-PCR. TCRdb redid the calling of the multiplex PCR reads with MiXCR, one entry per CDR3 protein. The sample lists approximately 120,000 distinct CDR3 sequences, around 64% occurring once. The receptor was isolated from a woman aged 55 to 70 with primary liver carcinoma and hepatitis B virus infection. The sequenced sample consisted of liver tumor tissue from sampling region 3. Subset specified: tumor region T3, left-lateral pole.

DNA of the CDR3: TGTGCCAGCAGTTCCCCAGGGGCAAATAATGAAAAACTGTTTTTT. Translated: CASSSPGANNEKLFF. The gene calls are TRBV28 and TRBJ1-4, with TRBD1 as a possible D gene (6 bases). Trimming stripped 4 bases from V and 4 bases from J, with 13 bases between. The length of the CDR3 is 15 residues. Germline V gene lookup returns CDR1 MDHEN and CDR2 SYDVKM.